What follows are 31 T cell receptor beta chains derived from one specimen sequenced in a study of blood T cell repertoires in COVID-19. Assay: immunoSEQ multiplex PCR; the TCRdb copy retains only in-frame clones and omits some. The repertoire holds 150,000 to 200,000 clones, with 90% as singletons. Source material: peripheral blood. The receptors originated from a man aged 50 or older with acute or convalescent COVID-19.

The V and J genes are TRBV5-1 and TRBJ2-5; TRBD2 agrees at 8 bases. The CDR3 is 17 residues long. The germline V gene has CDR1 SGHRS and CDR2 YFSETQ. With V trimmed by 3 bases and J by 1 base, 11 bases remained unmatched. CDR3 residues: CASSWGLAGGLQETQYF. The CDR3 bases are TGCGCCAGCAGCTGGGGACTTGCGGGGGGACTCCAAGAGACCCAGTACTTC.

The chain employs TRBV14 and TRBJ2-1, with 10 bases identical to TRBD2. The CDR3 runs to 15 residues. V gave up 2 bases and J gave up 5 bases; unmatched junction bases: 3. CDR1 SGHDN and CDR2 FVKESK come from the germline V gene. The CDR3 DNA is TGTGCCAGCAGCCAATTAGGACTAGCGGACAATGAGCAGTTCTTC. Its protein is CASSQLGLADNEQFF.

The genes are TRBV27 and TRBJ2-5; 8 bases are shared with TRBD2. Per the germline V gene, CDR1 is MNHEY and CDR2 is SMNVEV (reference sequence). V dropped 2 bases and J dropped 1; count of bases not matched to a gene: 3. This CDR3 comprises 15 residues. In nucleotides, the CDR3 is TGTGCCAGCAGTTTACGGACTAGCCCCCAAGAGACCCAGTACTTC. This encodes CASSLRTSPQETQYF.

This clone was counted once. The gene calls are TRBV30 and TRBJ1-4; 9 nucleotides match TRBD1. Germline lookup yields CDR1 GTSNPN and CDR2 SVGIG (reference sequence). V gave up 3 bases and J gave up 6 bases; unmatched junction bases: 8. The CDR3 runs 15 residues. This CDR3 is CAWRDRGRGYEKLFF. The CDR3 nucleotides read TGTGCCTGGAGGGACAGGGGTAGGGGATATGAAAAACTGTTTTTT.

The chain joins TRBV12-5 to TRBJ2-7, with D unclear. CDR3 length equals 14 residues. CDR1 is LGHNT and CDR2 is FRNRAP in the germline V gene. The V gene lost 0 bases and the J gene lost 0 bases, with 6 bases spanning the gap. The CDR3: CASGLVPSSYEQYF. The CDR3 DNA follows: TGTGCTAGTGGTTTGGTCCCGAGCTCCTACGAGCAGTACTTC.

The chain recombines TRBV27 with TRBJ1-2, with D maybe TRBD1 (6 bases). Germline values: CDR1 MNHEY, CDR2 SMNVEV (reference sequence). This CDR3 has 14 residues. V was clipped by 4 bases and J by 4 bases, with 13 bases between them. CDR3 region: CASSSNRASYGYTF. For the CDR3, the DNA is TGTGCCAGCAGTTCAAACAGGGCGTCCTATGGCTACACCTTC.

The rearrangement links TRBV5-6 to TRBJ1-2; 8 bases match TRBD1. CDR1 is SGHDT and CDR2 is YYEEEE in the germline V gene. CDR3 length: 18 residues. Trimming removed 0 bases from V and 3 bases from J; junction bases left unmatched: 13. The CDR3 DNA is TGTGCCAGCAGCTTGGGCAGGGGGCTATCGGTGATTTACTATGGCTACACCTTC. Translation gives CASSLGRGLSVIYYGYTF.

The chain is built from TRBV19 and TRBJ1-2; TRBD1 might be the D (5 bases). V was clipped by 9 bases and J by 3 bases, with 20 bases between them. This CDR3 spans 15 amino acids. Germline assignment: CDR1 LNHDA and CDR2 SQIVND (reference sequence). DNA for the CDR3: TGTGCCAGCTCCTCACCGGGTCTAGGGGACTATGGCTACACCTTC. Its translation: CASSSPGLGDYGYTF. Together with reference TRBV19 and TRBJ1-2, the CDR3 gives the full variable domain: DGGITQSPKYLFRKEGQNVTLSCEQNLNHDAMYWYRQDPGQGLRLIYYSQIVNDFQKGDIAEGYSVSREKKESFPLTVTSAQKNPTAFYLCASSSPGLGDYGYTFGSGTRLTVV.

The chain has TRBV5-4 and TRBJ1-1, with 9 bases lining up with TRBD1. The CDR3 spans 15 residues. The V and J ends lost 3 bases and 1 base, in that order; junction bases with no gene match: 4. Per the germline V gene, CDR1 is SGHNT and CDR2 is YYREEE (reference sequence). The CDR3 DNA follows: TGTGCCAGCAGCTATCCGGGACAGGGGAACACTGAAGCTTTCTTT. Amino acid sequence: CASSYPGQGNTEAFF.

The chain combines TRBV28 with TRBJ2-2, with 9 bases identical to TRBD2. V lost 5 bases, J lost 7 bases, and 11 bases stayed unmatched. Germline CDR1 and CDR2: MDHEN and SYDVKM. The CDR3 is made up of 16 amino acids. The CDR3 is CASSGAGGGRFGELFF. The CDR3 DNA follows: TGTGCCAGCAGTGGAGCGGGAGGTGGTCGATTCGGGGAGCTGTTTTTT.

The chain couples TRBV5-1 to TRBJ1-4; 8 positions agree with TRBD1. Looked up from germline, CDR1 is SGHRS and CDR2 is YFSETQ. V shed 0 bases and J 8 bases; nucleotides not matched to a gene: 6. The CDR3 loop spans 15 amino acids. The CDR3 coding sequence is TGCGCCAGCAGCTTGGGACTGGGGACAGGCGAAAAACTGTTTTTT. Its translation: CASSLGLGTGEKLFF.

This chain uses TRBV4-1 with TRBJ1-5, with D possibly being TRBD1 (5 bases). The CDR3 is 15 amino acids. Germline CDR1 and CDR2: MGHRA and YSYEKL. V was clipped by 3 bases and J by 5 bases, with 14 bases between them. The chain's CDR3 is CASSQVGGTHQPQHF. The CDR3 bases are TGCGCCAGCAGCCAGGTGGGGGGAACTCATCAGCCCCAGCATTTT.

The chain is built from TRBV10-3 and TRBJ1-5; 11 bases fit TRBD1. The CDR3 totals 18 residues. The germline V gene has CDR1 ENHRY and CDR2 SYGVKD. Unmatched junction bases numbered 8, after V lost 3 bases and J lost 1 base. CDR3 sequence reads: CAISDPGQGAKSNQPQHF. In nucleotides, the CDR3 is TGTGCCATCAGTGATCCTGGACAGGGGGCAAAGAGCAATCAGCCCCAGCATTTT.

The rearrangement uses TRBV6-2 or TRBV6-3 and TRBJ1-2; TRBD1 agrees at 7 bases. The trim removed 5 bases at V and 5 bases at J, leaving 8 bases unmatched. Germline CDR1 reads MNHEY; CDR2 reads SVGEGT. The CDR3 extends over 14 amino acids. CDR3 loop: CASSETGKLYGYTF. As DNA, the CDR3 is TGTGCCAGCAGTGAGACAGGGAAGCTTTATGGCTACACCTTC.

This clone has a single count. This chain uses TRBV7-6 with TRBJ2-1; 15 bases agree with TRBD2. CDR1 and CDR2 (germline): SGHVS, FNYEAQ. CDR3 length: 17 amino acids. With 5 bases clipped from V and 8 bases from J, the junction kept 10 bases outside the gene matches. The DNA of the CDR3 is TGTGCCAGCAGCCCACGGACTAGCGGGAGGGTTGTAGATGAGCAGTTCTTC. It specifies CASSPRTSGRVVDEQFF.

The chain links TRBV7-2 to TRBJ1-4; the match to TRBD1 covers 7 bases. The CDR3 runs 15 residues. The germline V gene has CDR1 SGHTA and CDR2 FQGNSA. V shed 5 bases and J 4 bases; nucleotides not matched to a gene: 7. Here the CDR3 DNA reads TGTGCCAGCAGCCTTTCGGGGACAGTTAATGAAAAACTGTTTTTT. It is translated as CASSLSGTVNEKLFF.

The chain uses TRBV30 and TRBJ1-2; D remains unclear. This CDR3 contains 11 residues. Trimming took 6 bases from V and 6 from J, leaving 11 bases between them. Per the germline V gene, CDR1 is GTSNPN and CDR2 is SVGIG (reference sequence). The CDR3 loop reads CACRARDGYTF. In nucleotides, the CDR3 is TGTGCCTGCCGAGCGAGGGATGGCTACACCTTC.

The CDR3 is CASSLSGTSTDTQYF. The CDR3 DNA reads TGTGCCAGCAGCCTTAGCGGGACTAGCACAGATACGCAGTATTTT. The chain uses TRBV9 and TRBJ2-3; 8 bases agree with TRBD2. The CDR3 is 15 amino acids. CDR1 is SGDLS and CDR2 is YYNGEE in the germline V gene. Trimming removed 4 bases from V and 0 bases from J; junction bases left unmatched: 4.

The V gene is TRBV19, the J gene TRBJ1-2; 7 bases are a match to TRBD1. The length of the CDR3 is 15 residues. V dropped 5 bases and J dropped 3; count of bases not matched to a gene: 9. The germline V gene encodes CDR1 LNHDA and CDR2 SQIVND (reference sequence). CDR3 protein: CASSLRDSLYYGYTF. CDR3 coding DNA: TGTGCCAGTAGTCTTCGGGACAGTTTATACTATGGCTACACCTTC. The variable domain in full, completed from reference TRBV19 and TRBJ1-2, reads DGGITQSPKYLFRKEGQNVTLSCEQNLNHDAMYWYRQDPGQGLRLIYYSQIVNDFQKGDIAEGYSVSREKKESFPLTVTSAQKNPTAFYLCASSLRDSLYYGYTFGSGTRLTVV.

V gene TRBV27 combines with J gene TRBJ2-1; 10 bases are shared with TRBD2. The V gene's germline CDR1 is MNHEY and CDR2 SMNVEV (reference sequence). The CDR3 has 15 residues. J gave up 7 bases and V 0 bases, and 3 bases lay outside the gene matches. For the CDR3, the DNA is TGTGCCAGCAGTTTATCGAGCGGGAGGGGGAATGAGCAGTTCTTC. As protein: CASSLSSGRGNEQFF.

The CDR3 DNA follows: TGTGCCAGCGACAGGGGTACCAATCAGCCCCAGCATTTT. Protein sequence: CASDRGTNQPQHF. V is TRBV6-5 and J is TRBJ1-5; TRBD1 agrees at 8 bases. The CDR3 runs to 13 residues. V shed 8 bases, J shed 3 bases, and the junction held 3 bases outside the gene matches. Germline V gene sequence: CDR1 MNHEY, CDR2 SVGAGI.

The chain employs TRBV5-3 and TRBJ2-2, with 12 bases that match TRBD2. TRBV5-3 is identified as an open reading frame with a role that is uncertain. The CDR3 is made up of 16 amino acids. Unmatched junction bases numbered 5, after V lost 4 bases and J lost 4 bases. The CDR3 is CARSSTTSGSTGELFF. DNA for the CDR3: TGTGCCAGAAGCAGCACGACTAGCGGGAGCACCGGGGAGCTGTTTTTT.

The DNA of the CDR3 is TGTGCCAGCAGCCTCGGGACTAGCGGGAATGAGCAGTTCTTC. It encodes CASSLGTSGNEQFF. The gene calls are TRBV7-3 and TRBJ2-1; 12 bases are shared with TRBD2. Germline V gene lookup returns CDR1 SGHTA and CDR2 FQGTGA. The CDR3 has 14 residues. The V gene end was trimmed by 5 bases and the J gene end by 7 bases; junction bases not matched to a gene: 3.

V gene TRBV7-3 combines with J gene TRBJ2-3, with 9 bases aligning to TRBD2. The J segment lost 3 bases and the V segment lost 5 bases, leaving 9 bases of the junction unmatched. Germline CDR1 and CDR2: SGHTA and FQGTGA. The CDR3 sequence is 16 residues long. Here the CDR3 DNA reads TGTGCCAGCAGCCGCCTTAGCGGGAGTGGAACAGATACGCAGTATTTT. Translated: CASSRLSGSGTDTQYF.

The J gene is TRBJ2-2, the V gene TRBV30; no firm D call. V gave up 4 bases and J gave up 5 bases, with 14 bases separating them. This CDR3 region has 14 residues. Germline V lookup: CDR1 GTSNPN, CDR2 SVGIG (reference sequence). The CDR3 here is CAWTRTAGTGELFF. The CDR3 DNA reads TGTGCCTGGACAAGAACAGCCGGTACCGGGGAGCTGTTTTTT.

The chain employs TRBV19 and TRBJ1-2, with TRBD1 identical over 7 bases. CDR1 is LNHDA and CDR2 is SQIVND in the germline V gene (reference sequence). Trimming at V came to 5 bases and at J to 1 base, leaving 7 bases not matched to a gene. This CDR3 has 15 amino acids. CDR3 sequence (DNA): TGTGCCAGTAGTGACAGGGCGTCCGGTAACTATGGCTACACCTTC. Translating it yields CASSDRASGNYGYTF.

The chain combines TRBV11-2 with TRBJ1-2, with 11 positions matching TRBD1. This CDR3 spans 15 amino acids. Trimming took 5 bases from V and 5 from J; bases not matched to a gene: 7. Germline-derived CDR1 and CDR2 are SGHAT and FQNNGV. CDR3 protein: CASSQGQGGLYGYTF. The CDR3 DNA is TGTGCCAGCAGCCAGGGACAGGGGGGATTATATGGCTACACCTTC.

This sequence joins TRBV7-2 and TRBJ2-2, with D tentatively TRBD2 (5 bases). The CDR3 is made up of 16 amino acids. The V gene's germline CDR1 is SGHTA and CDR2 FQGNSA. The ends were cut back, 2 bases at V and 4 bases at J, with 14 bases in the middle. The CDR3 region is CASSLSLGSGTGELFF. The CDR3 nucleotides read TGTGCCAGCAGCTTATCGTTAGGGAGCGGCACCGGGGAGCTGTTTTTT.

This chain joins TRBV10-1 and TRBJ2-1; 9 bases agree with TRBD2. Germline values: CDR1 WNHNN, CDR2 SYGVQD (reference sequence). The CDR3 is 14 amino acids. Trimming took 5 bases from V and 8 from J; bases not matched to a gene: 7. The CDR3 spells CASSNAGGPDEQFF. In DNA form, the CDR3 reads TGCGCCAGCAGTAATGCGGGAGGGCCCGATGAGCAGTTCTTC.

The chain has TRBV6-5 and TRBJ2-7; 7 bases are a match to TRBD1. The CDR3 is made up of 13 amino acids. CDR1 is MNHEY, CDR2 SVGAGI, per germline. The ends lost 5 bases at V and 4 bases at J; junction bases unmatched: 5. CDR3 coding DNA: TGTGCCAGCAGTCCTCACAGGGGTTACGAGCAGTACTTC. It translates to CASSPHRGYEQYF.

The rearrangement joins TRBV7-6 to TRBJ1-2; 7 bases match TRBD1. Per the germline V gene, CDR1 is SGHVS and CDR2 is FNYEAQ. V lost 5 bases to trimming and J lost 2 bases; unmatched junction nucleotides: 8. The CDR3 extends over 15 amino acids. As DNA, the CDR3 is TGTGCCAGCAGCCCCGCTAAGGGACAGAACTATGGCTACACCTTC. Its translation is CASSPAKGQNYGYTF.